The T cell receptor (beta chain) under discussion was sequenced for a study of control samples from healthy donors and cancer patients. Produced via immunoSEQ multiplex PCR; TCRdb's table is partial and in-frame only. Counted here are some 110,000 clones, 88% occurring once; the ten biggest clones make up under 2.5%. The length of the CDR3 is 17 residues. Germline lookup yields CDR1 LNHDA and CDR2 SQIVND (reference sequence). V lost 4 bases and J lost 4; bases outside the gene matches: 15. The chain recombines TRBV19 with TRBJ1-2; TRBD1 matches at 7 bases. The sequence came from a woman in her 70s in good health. Sequencing used blood. The CDR3 loop is CASSTRPPGQNLYGYTF. CDR3 DNA: TGTGCCAGTAGTACTCGACCTCCGGGACAGAACCTCTATGGCTACACCTTC.